One and the same sample provided the 16 T cell receptor beta chains below, sequenced in a study of shared clonotypes between healthy human individuals. Naive CD8 cells were CD45RO-negative, positively selected for CCR7, excluding terminally differentiated effector memory CD45RA+ cells. This table comes from immunoSEQ multiplex PCR, and its TCRdb copy is limited to in-frame clones, with some not included. Of hundreds of thousands of clones detected, roughly 95% appear once; the ten largest clones hold over 0.1%. Sequenced: naive CD8+ T cells sorted from blood. The receptors come from a woman in her 30s in good health.

The chain employs TRBV5-6 and TRBJ2-7; 16 bases line up with TRBD2. This CDR3 has 14 amino acids. CDR1 is SGHDT and CDR2 is YYEEEE in the germline V gene. The trim removed 7 bases at V and 12 bases at J, leaving 10 bases unmatched. The CDR3 loop reads CASGPGTSGRALYF. The CDR3 DNA reads TGTGCCAGCGGGCCCGGGACTAGCGGGAGGGCCCTGTACTTC.

J is TRBJ2-7 and V is TRBV9, with D tentatively TRBD2 (5 bases). There are 13 residues in the CDR3. The germline gives CDR1 SGDLS, CDR2 YYNGEE. Between the trimmed V and J ends, which lost 3 bases and 1 base, there was a span of 8 bases. DNA of the CDR3: TGTGCCAGCAGCGCCACGGGGTCCTACGAGCAGTACTTC. This translates into CASSATGSYEQYF.

The V and J genes are TRBV28 and TRBJ2-7; D possibly corresponds to TRBD1 (6 bases). CDR3 length: 13 residues. Germline V gene data show CDR1 as MDHEN and CDR2 as SYDVKM. Trimming cost V 2 bases and J 3 bases, with 8 bases left between them. CDR3 protein: CASSLGGRYEQYF. DNA for the CDR3: TGTGCCAGCAGTTTAGGGGGCCGCTACGAGCAGTACTTC.

The V call is TRBV13, the J call TRBJ2-5; D uncertain. CDR1 and CDR2 (germline): PRHDT, FYEKMQ (reference sequence). Trimming took 3 bases from V and 3 from J, leaving 8 bases between them. CDR3 size: 13 residues. The CDR3 loop reads CASSFVPEETQYF. The CDR3 DNA is TGTGCCAGCAGCTTTGTCCCCGAAGAGACCCAGTACTTC.

The chain uses TRBV27 and TRBJ1-1; 8 positions match TRBD1. The length of the CDR3 is 17 residues. The germline V gene has CDR1 MNHEY and CDR2 SMNVEV (reference sequence). Trimming at V came to 2 bases and at J to 0 bases, leaving 8 bases not matched to a gene. CDR3 loop: CASSLGPGTGLNTEAFF. The CDR3 region has the DNA TGTGCCAGCAGTTTAGGTCCCGGGACAGGTTTGAACACTGAAGCTTTCTTT.

The genes are TRBV27 and TRBJ2-5; either TRBD1 or TRBD2 may supply D (5 bases each). Looked up from germline, CDR1 is MNHEY and CDR2 is SMNVEV (reference sequence). Trimming took off 5 bases at V and 0 bases at J, with 16 bases between the two ends. This CDR3 has 16 amino acids. The CDR3 nucleotides are TGTGCCAGCAGTCCCTTGGTGGGGGTGAACCAAGAGACCCAGTACTTC. Translated: CASSPLVGVNQETQYF.

The CDR3 reads CASSIGQAHREGYTF. In DNA form, the CDR3 reads TGTGCCAGTAGTATTGGCCAGGCCCACCGGGAGGGCTACACCTTC. The rearrangement links TRBV19 to TRBJ1-2; D gene uncertain. The V gene lost 3 bases and the J gene lost 8 bases, with 19 bases spanning the gap. From germline, CDR1 is LNHDA and CDR2 SQIVND (reference sequence). CDR3 size: 15 residues.

The genes are TRBV5-6 and TRBJ1-2; D is possibly TRBD1 (5 bases). Trimming took 3 bases from V and 4 from J, leaving 13 bases between them. The CDR3 has 14 residues. Per germline, CDR1 SGHDT and CDR2 YYEEEE. In DNA form, the CDR3 reads TGTGCCAGCAGCTCGACGGGGGTGGGCTATGGCTACACCTTC. This codes for CASSSTGVGYGYTF.

This clone was observed once. This chain joins TRBV28 and TRBJ1-1; D possibly corresponds to TRBD1 (6 bases). V was pared by 6 bases and J by 6 bases, with 29 bases between. Germline V gene data show CDR1 as MDHEN and CDR2 as SYDVKM. The CDR3 totals 18 residues. CDR3: CASRRGSAETTWVPEAFF. The CDR3 DNA sequence: TGTGCCAGCAGAAGGGGGTCAGCAGAGACCACATGGGTTCCTGAAGCTTTCTTT.

Only one count was recorded for this clone. The chain combines TRBV19 with TRBJ2-2; D remains ambiguous. Germline assignment: CDR1 LNHDA and CDR2 SQIVND (reference sequence). V was clipped by 0 bases and J by 6 bases, with 11 bases between them. The CDR3 contains 15 residues. Here the CDR3 reads CASSIDGGRPGELFF. CDR3 sequence (DNA): TGTGCCAGTAGTATAGACGGTGGGCGGCCCGGGGAGCTGTTTTTT.

V is TRBV28 and J is TRBJ2-7, with D tentatively TRBD2 (6 bases). Trimming took off 4 bases at V and 2 bases at J, with 15 bases between the two ends. Germline V CDR1 and CDR2: MDHEN, SYDVKM. The CDR3 extends over 15 amino acids. CDR3 residues: CASSWTRGATYEQYF. The CDR3 DNA is TGTGCCAGCAGTTGGACCCGCGGGGCTACCTACGAGCAGTACTTC.

The chain is built from TRBV19 and TRBJ1-1; D unclear. The V gene's germline CDR1 is LNHDA and CDR2 SQIVND (reference sequence). The V gene lost 9 bases and the J gene lost 7 bases, with 24 bases spanning the gap. The CDR3 spans 15 residues. CDR3 DNA sequence: TGTGCCAGCAACCAGGATAGGGAAGGCGGGGATGAAGCTTTCTTT. The encoded protein is CASNQDREGGDEAFF.

The CDR3 loop reads CASSAVGVETQYF. The CDR3 bases are TGTGCCAGCAGTGCGGTGGGAGTGGAGACCCAGTACTTC. The rearrangement links TRBV2 to TRBJ2-5, with D possibly being TRBD2 (5 bases). V was clipped by 4 bases and J by 5 bases, with 11 bases between them. CDR1 SNHLY and CDR2 FYNNEI come from the germline V gene. This CDR3 has 13 amino acids.

The CDR3: CASSEDRGQTQYF. For the CDR3, the DNA is TGTGCCAGCAGTGAGGACAGGGGACAGACCCAGTACTTC. The chain is built from TRBV25-1 and TRBJ2-5; 9 bases map to TRBD1. The V and J ends lost 3 bases and 6 bases, in that order; junction bases with no gene match: 2. CDR1 MGHDK and CDR2 SYGVNS come from the germline V gene. The CDR3 length is 13 residues. Variable domain in full (rest from reference TRBV25-1 and TRBJ2-5): EADIYQTPRYLVIGTGKKITLECSQTMGHDKMYWYQQDPGMELHLIHYSYGVNSTEKGDLSSESTVSRIRTEHFPLTLESARPSHTSQYLCASSEDRGQTQYFGPGTRLLVL.

This chain links TRBV2 with TRBJ2-1; TRBD2 agrees at 9 bases. This CDR3 spans 12 amino acids. From germline, CDR1 is SNHLY and CDR2 FYNNEI. V shed 10 bases, J shed 6 bases, and the junction held 4 bases outside the gene matches. The CDR3 loop reads CAIRSGSNEQFF. Written as DNA, the CDR3 is TGTGCCATCCGTAGCGGGAGCAATGAGCAGTTCTTC.

The chain has TRBV5-6 and TRBJ2-7; 7 bases are shared with TRBD2. V trimming: 2 bases; J trimming: 3 bases; junction bases outside the gene matches: 8. CDR1 and CDR2 (germline): SGHDT, YYEEEE. The CDR3 has 15 amino acids. The CDR3 sequence: CASSFRRSGNYEQYF. CDR3 nucleotides: TGTGCCAGCAGCTTCCGGAGGAGCGGGAACTACGAGCAGTACTTC.